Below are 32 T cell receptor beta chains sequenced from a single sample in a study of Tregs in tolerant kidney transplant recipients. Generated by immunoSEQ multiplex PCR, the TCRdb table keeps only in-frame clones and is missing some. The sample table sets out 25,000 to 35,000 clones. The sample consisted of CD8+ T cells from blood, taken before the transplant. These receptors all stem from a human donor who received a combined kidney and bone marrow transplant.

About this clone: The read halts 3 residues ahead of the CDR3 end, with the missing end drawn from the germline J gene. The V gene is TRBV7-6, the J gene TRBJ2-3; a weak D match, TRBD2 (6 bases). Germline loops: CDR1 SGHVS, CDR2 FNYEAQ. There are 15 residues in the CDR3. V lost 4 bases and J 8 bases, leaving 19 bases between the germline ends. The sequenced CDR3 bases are TGTGCCAGCAGCTCTAGCCCACGGGGAGGAGTTACG. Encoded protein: CASSSSPRGGVT. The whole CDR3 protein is CASSSSPRGGVTQYF.

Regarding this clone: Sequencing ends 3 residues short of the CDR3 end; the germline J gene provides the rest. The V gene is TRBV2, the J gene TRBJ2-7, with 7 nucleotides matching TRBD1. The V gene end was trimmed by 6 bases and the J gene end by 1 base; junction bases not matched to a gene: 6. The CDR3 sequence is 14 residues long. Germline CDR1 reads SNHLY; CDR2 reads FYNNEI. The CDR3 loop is CASRDPGQSYEQYF. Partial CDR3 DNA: TGTGCCAGCAGGGATCCGGGACAGTCCTACGAG.

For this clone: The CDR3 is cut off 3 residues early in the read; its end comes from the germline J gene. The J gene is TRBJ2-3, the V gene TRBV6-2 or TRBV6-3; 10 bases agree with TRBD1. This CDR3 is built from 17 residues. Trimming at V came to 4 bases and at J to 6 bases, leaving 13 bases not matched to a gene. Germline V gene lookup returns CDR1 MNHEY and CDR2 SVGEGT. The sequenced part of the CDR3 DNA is TGTGCCAGCAGTTCCCGAACTTGGACAGGGGGAAGTGATACG. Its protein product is CASSSRTWTGGSDT. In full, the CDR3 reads CASSSRTWTGGSDTQYF.

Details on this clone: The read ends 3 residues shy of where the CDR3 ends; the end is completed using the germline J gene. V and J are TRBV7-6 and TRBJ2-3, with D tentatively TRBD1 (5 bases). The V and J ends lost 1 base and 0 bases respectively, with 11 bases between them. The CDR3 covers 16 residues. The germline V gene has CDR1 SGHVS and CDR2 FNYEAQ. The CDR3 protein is CASSLGWGSSTDTQYF. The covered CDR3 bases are TGTGCCAGCAGCTTAGGCTGGGGCTCTAGCACAGATACG.

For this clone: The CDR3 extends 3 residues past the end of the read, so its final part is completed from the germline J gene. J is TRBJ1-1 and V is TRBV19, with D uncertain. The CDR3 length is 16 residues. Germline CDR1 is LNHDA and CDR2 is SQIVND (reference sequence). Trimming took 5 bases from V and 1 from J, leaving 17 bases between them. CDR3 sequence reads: CASSSITRNPNTEAFF. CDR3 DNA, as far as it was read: TGTGCCAGTAGTTCGATAACTCGAAATCCGAACACTGAA.

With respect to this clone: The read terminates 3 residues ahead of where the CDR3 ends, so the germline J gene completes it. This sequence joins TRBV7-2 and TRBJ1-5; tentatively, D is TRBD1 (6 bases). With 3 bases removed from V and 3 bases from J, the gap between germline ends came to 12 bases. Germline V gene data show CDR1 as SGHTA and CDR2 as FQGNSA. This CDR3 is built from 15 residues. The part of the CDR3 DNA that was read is TGTGCCAGCAGCTTCGGCACAGGGTTCAATCAGCCC. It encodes CASSFGTGFNQP. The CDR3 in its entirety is CASSFGTGFNQPQHF.

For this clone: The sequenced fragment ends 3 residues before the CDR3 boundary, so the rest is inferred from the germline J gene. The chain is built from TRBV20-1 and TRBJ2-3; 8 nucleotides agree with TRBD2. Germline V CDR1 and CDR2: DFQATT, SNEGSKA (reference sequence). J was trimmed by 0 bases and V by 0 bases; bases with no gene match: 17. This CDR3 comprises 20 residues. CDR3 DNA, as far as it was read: TGCAGTGCTAGAGACACCCCGGGACTAGGAATATACCTTAGCACAGATACG. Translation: CSARDTPGLGIYLSTDT. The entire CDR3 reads CSARDTPGLGIYLSTDTQYF.

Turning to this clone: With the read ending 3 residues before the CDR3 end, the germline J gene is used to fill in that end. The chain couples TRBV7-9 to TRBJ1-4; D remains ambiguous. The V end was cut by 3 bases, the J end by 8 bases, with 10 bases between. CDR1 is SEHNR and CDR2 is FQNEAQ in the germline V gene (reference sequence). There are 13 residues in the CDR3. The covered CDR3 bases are TGTGCCAGCAGCTTCAGCGCGGAAGAAAAA. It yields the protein CASSFSAEEK. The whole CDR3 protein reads CASSFSAEEKLFF.

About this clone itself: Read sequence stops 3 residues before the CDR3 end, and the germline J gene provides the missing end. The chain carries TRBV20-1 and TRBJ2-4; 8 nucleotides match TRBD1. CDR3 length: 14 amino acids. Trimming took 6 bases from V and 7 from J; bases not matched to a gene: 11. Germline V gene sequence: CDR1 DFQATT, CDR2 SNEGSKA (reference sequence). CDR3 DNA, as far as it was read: TGCAGTGCCGCCAAACAGGGGGTGTATAACATT. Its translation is CSAAKQGVYNI. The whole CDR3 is CSAAKQGVYNIQYF.

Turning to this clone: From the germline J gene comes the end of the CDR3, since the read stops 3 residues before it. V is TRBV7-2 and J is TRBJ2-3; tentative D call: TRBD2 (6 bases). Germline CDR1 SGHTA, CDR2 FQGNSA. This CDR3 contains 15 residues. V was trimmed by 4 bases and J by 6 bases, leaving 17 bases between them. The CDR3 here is CASSSSGLHRDTQYF. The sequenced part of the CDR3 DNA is TGTGCCAGCAGCTCTTCAGGACTACACAGGGATACG.

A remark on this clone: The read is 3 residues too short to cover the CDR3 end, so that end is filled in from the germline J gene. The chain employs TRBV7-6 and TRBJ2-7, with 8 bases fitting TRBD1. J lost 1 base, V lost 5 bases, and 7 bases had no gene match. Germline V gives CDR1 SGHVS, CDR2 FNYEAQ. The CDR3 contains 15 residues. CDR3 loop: CASSQGADSSYEQYF. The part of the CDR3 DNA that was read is TGTGCCAGCAGCCAGGGGGCGGACTCATCCTACGAG.

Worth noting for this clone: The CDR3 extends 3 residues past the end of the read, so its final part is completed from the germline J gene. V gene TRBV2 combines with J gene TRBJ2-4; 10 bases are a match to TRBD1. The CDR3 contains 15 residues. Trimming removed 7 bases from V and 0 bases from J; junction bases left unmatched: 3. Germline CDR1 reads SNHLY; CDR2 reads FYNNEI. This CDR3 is CASNRDRGAKNIQYF. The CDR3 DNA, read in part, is TGTGCCAGCAACCGGGACAGGGGAGCCAAAAACATT.

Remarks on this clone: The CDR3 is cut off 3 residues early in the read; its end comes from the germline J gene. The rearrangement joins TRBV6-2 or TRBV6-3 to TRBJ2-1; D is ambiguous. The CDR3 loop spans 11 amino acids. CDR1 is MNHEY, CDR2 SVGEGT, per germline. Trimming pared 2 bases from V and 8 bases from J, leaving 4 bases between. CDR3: CASSYIDEQFF. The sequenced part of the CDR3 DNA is TGTGCCAGCAGTTACATAGATGAG.

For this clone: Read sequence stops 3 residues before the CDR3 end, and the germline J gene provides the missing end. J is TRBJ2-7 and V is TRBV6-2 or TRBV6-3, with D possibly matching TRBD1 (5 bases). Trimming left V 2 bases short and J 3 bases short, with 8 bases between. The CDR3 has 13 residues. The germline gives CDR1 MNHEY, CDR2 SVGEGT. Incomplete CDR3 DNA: TGTGCCAGCAGTTACAGCAGGGTCTACGAG. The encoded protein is CASSYSRVYE. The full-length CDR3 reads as CASSYSRVYEQYF.

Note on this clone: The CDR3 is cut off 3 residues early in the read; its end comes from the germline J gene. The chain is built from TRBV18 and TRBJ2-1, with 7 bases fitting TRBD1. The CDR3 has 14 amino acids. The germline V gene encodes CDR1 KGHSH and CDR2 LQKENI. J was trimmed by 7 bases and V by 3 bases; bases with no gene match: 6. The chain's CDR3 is CASSPYRGENEQFF. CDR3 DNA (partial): TGTGCCAGCTCACCGTACAGGGGAGAGAATGAG.

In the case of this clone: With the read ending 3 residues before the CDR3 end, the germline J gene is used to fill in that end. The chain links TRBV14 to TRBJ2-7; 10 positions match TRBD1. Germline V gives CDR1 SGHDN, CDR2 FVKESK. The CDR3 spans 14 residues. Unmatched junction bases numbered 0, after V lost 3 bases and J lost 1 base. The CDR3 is CASSQGQGSYEQYF. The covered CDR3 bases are TGTGCCAGCAGCCAGGGACAGGGGTCCTACGAG.

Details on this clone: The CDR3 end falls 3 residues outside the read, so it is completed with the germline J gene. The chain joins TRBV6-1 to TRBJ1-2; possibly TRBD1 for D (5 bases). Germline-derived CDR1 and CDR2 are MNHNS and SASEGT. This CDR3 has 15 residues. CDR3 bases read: TGTGCCAGCAGTGAAGTATACCTACGAGGGGAAGGC. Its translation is CASSEVYLRGEG. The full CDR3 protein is CASSEVYLRGEGYTF.

CDR3 protein: CASSMPGANQPQHF. The covered CDR3 bases are TGTGCCAGTAGTATGCCAGGGGCCAATCAGCCC. The chain recombines TRBV19 with TRBJ1-5; tentative D call: TRBD1 (6 bases). The CDR3 end falls 3 residues outside the read, so it is completed with the germline J gene. The CDR3 extends over 14 amino acids. The ends were cut back, 3 bases at V and 3 bases at J, with 9 bases in the middle. The germline CDR1 and CDR2 sequences are LNHDA and SQIVND (reference sequence).

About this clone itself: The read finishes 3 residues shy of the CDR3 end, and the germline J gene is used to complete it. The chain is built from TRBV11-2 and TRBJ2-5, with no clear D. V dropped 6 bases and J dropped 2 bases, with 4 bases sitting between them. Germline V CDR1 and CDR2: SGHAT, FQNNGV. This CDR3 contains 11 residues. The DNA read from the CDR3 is TGTGCCAGCAGTATACAAGAGACC. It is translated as CASSIQET. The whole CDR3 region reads CASSIQETQYF.

The CDR3 DNA, read in part, is TGTGCCAGCAGTTACCTGGTCGGCACTGAA. This encodes CASSYLVGTE. From start to end, the CDR3 is CASSYLVGTEAFF. The chain employs TRBV6-2 or TRBV6-3 and TRBJ1-1; D gene uncertain. The CDR3 end falls 3 residues outside the read, so it is completed with the germline J gene. V lost 2 bases to trimming and J lost 4 bases, with 8 bases between them. CDR3 length: 13 residues. The germline V gene encodes CDR1 MNHEY and CDR2 SVGEGT.

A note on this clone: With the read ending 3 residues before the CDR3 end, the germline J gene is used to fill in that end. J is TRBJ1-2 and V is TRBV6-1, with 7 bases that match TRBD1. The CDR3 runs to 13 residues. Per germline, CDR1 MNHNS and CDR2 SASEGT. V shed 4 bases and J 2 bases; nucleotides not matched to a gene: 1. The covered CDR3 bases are TGTGCCAGCAGTGTGGACAGGAACTATGGC. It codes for CASSVDRNYG. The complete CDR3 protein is CASSVDRNYGYTF.

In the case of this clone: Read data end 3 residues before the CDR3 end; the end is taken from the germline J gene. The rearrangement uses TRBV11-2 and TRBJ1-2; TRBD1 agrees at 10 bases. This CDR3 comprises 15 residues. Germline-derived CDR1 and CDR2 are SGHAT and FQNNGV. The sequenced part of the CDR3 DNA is TGTGCCAGCAGCTTAGTGTTCGGGACAGGGGTCGGC. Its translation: CASSLVFGTGVG. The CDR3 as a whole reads CASSLVFGTGVGYTF.

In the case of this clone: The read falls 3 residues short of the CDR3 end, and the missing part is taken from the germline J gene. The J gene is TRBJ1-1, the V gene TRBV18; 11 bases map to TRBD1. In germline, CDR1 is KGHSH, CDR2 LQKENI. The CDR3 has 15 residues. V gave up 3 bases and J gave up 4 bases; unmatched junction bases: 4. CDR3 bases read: TGTGCCAGCTCACCGGACAGGGGGCTTGGCACTGAA. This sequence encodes CASSPDRGLGTE. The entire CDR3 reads CASSPDRGLGTEAFF.

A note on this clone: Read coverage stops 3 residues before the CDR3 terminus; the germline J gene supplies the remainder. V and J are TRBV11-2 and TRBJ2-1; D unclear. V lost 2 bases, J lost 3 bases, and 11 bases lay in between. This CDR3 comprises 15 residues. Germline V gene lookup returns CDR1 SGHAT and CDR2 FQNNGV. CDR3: CASSLKDSFYNEQFF. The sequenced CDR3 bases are TGTGCCAGCAGCTTAAAAGACTCATTCTACAATGAG.

CDR3 DNA (partial): TGTGCCAGCAGCCGGGACAACTCCTACGAG. This encodes CASSRDNSYE. The CDR3, in full, reads CASSRDNSYEQYF. The V call is TRBV6-2 or TRBV6-3, the J call TRBJ2-7; TRBD1 is a possible D gene (6 bases). The read gets to within 3 residues of the CDR3 end, and the germline J gene fills in the rest. Germline CDR1 is MNHEY and CDR2 is SVGEGT. The CDR3 is 13 residues long. The V gene lost 6 bases and the J gene lost 0 bases, with 9 bases spanning the gap.

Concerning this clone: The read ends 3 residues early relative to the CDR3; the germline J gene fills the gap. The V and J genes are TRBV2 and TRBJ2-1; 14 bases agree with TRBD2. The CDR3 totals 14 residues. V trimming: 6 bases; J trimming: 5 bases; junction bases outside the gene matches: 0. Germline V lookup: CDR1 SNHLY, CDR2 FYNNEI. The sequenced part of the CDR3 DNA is TGTGCCAGCAGGGGACTAGCGGGAGACAATGAG. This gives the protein CASRGLAGDNE. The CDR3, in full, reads CASRGLAGDNEQFF.

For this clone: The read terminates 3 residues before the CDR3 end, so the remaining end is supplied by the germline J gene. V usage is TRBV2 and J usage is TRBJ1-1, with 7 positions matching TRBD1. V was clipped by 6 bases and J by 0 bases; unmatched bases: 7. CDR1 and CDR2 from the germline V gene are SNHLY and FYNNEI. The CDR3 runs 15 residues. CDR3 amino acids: CASRQGTEMNTEAFF. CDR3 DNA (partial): TGTGCCAGCAGACAAGGGACAGAGATGAACACTGAA.

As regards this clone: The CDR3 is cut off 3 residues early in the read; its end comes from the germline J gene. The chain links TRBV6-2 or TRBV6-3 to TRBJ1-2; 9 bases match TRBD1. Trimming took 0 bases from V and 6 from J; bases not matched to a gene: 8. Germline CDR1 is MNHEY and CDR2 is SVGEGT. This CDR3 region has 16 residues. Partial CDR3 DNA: TGTGCCAGCAGTTACTCCCCGACAGGGGGGATTGATGGC. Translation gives CASSYSPTGGIDG. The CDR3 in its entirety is CASSYSPTGGIDGYTF.

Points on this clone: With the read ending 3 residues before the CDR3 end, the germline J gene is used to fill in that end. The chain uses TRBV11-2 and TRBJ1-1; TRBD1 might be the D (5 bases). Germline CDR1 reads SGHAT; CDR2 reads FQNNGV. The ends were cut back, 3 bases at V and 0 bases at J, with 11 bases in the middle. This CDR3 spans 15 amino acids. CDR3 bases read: TGTGCCAGCAGCTTCCGGCGACAGTTGAACACTGAA. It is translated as CASSFRRQLNTE. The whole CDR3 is CASSFRRQLNTEAFF.

The covered CDR3 bases are TGTGCCAGCAGCTTAGGGCCCTCCTACGAG. It specifies CASSLGPSYE. The full-length CDR3 reads as CASSLGPSYEQYF. V is TRBV7-8 and J is TRBJ2-7; D ambiguous. The CDR3 end is not reached by the read, which stops 3 residues before it; the germline J gene fills it in. The CDR3 has 13 amino acids. V lost 1 base, J lost 0 bases, and 4 bases lay in between. Germline assignment: CDR1 SGHVS and CDR2 FQNEAQ.

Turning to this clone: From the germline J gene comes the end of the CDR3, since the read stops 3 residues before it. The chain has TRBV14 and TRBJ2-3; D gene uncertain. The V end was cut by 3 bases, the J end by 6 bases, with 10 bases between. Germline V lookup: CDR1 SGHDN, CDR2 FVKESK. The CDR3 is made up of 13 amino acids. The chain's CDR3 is CASSHTVVDTQYF. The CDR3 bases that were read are TGTGCCAGCAGCCATACTGTGGTGGATACG.

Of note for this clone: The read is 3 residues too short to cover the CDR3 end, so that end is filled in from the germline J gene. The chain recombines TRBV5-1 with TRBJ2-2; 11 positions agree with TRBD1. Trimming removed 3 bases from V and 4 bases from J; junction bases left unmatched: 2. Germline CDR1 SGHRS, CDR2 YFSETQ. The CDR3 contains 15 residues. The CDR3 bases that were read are TGCGCCAGCAGCTCGGGACAGGGGGGCACCGGGGAG. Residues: CASSSGQGGTGE. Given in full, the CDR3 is CASSSGQGGTGELFF.